The entry that follows covers one T cell receptor (beta chain) sequence. Its antigen is not known. Unique molecular identifiers were carried by the TCR beta cDNA libraries. Once about 0.85 to 10 million T cells were used, roughly 490,000 cDNA molecules resulted. TCRdb independently ran MiXCR on the PCR reads; one entry per CDR3 protein. The repertoire holds roughly 580,000 distinct CDR3 sequences, with 44% as singletons. With V trimmed by 2 bases and J by 4 bases, 5 bases remained unmatched. The CDR3 totals 16 residues. The data derive from a study of post-analysis software for immune sequencing data. Turning to the study itself: Some patients lacked subtype; others had relapsing-remitting, secondary progressive or progressive-relapsing disease.

Study results and limitations: Higher frequency in patients than in controls was seen for five TRBV segments, with TRBV5-6, TRBV5-1 and TRBV20-1 among them. Batch-mates among the samples co-clustered strongly by F measure. Normalized Chao1 diversity in multiple sclerosis patients fell significantly below that of controls.

The genes are TRBV12-3 or TRBV12-4 and TRBJ2-1, with 10 bases that match TRBD2. The clonotype comes from a girl aged 10 to 17 with multiple sclerosis. The sample taken for sequencing was blood. CDR3 nucleotide sequence: TGTGCCAGCAGTTTACCCGGACTAGCGGATTACAATGAGCAGTTCTTC. It specifies CASSLPGLADYNEQFF.